The clone carrying this T cell receptor (beta chain) has a count of ten or more. The length of the CDR3 is 15 residues. The germline V gene has CDR1 SGHTA and CDR2 FQGNSA. With 3 bases clipped from V and 6 bases from J, the junction kept 6 bases outside the gene matches. This sample stems from a study of T cells in Graves' hyperthyroidism and ophthalmopathy. The CDR3 regions of TCR beta were amplified from RNA transcripts. TCR CDR3 regions were first amplified by RT-PCR with HTBI primers. TCRdb analysed the multiplex PCR reads with MiXCR anew, one entry per CDR3 protein. The sample yields some 530,000 distinct CDR3 sequences, 20% to 25% seen once.

The sample comprised blood. This chain joins TRBV7-2 and TRBJ2-4, with TRBD1 matching over 9 bases. The receptor's source is a woman in her sixties or seventies with Graves' ophthalmopathy. The CDR3 region has the DNA TGTGCCAGCAGCTTCGGGACAGGGAAGGGAAACATTCAGTACTTC. Amino acids: CASSFGTGKGNIQYF.